This TCR beta chain was sequenced for a study of blood T cell repertoires in COVID-19. Sequencing used immunoSEQ multiplex PCR; TCRdb keeps in-frame clones, though not all of them. The data hold roughly 100,000 clones, with approximately 80% observed a single time. Germline CDR1 SGHNT, CDR2 YENEEA. V was pared by 5 bases and J by 2 bases, with 9 bases between. The CDR3 consists of 13 residues. The rearrangement uses TRBV11-3 and TRBJ2-5; weak D call: TRBD1 (6 bases). Specimen: peripheral blood. This receptor was taken from a human donor in a cohort sampled during active COVID-19. The CDR3 region is CASSPGQQETQYF. The CDR3 region has the DNA TGTGCCAGCAGCCCAGGACAGCAAGAGACCCAGTACTTC. The variable domain in full, with the rest retrieved from reference TRBV11-3 and TRBJ2-5, is EAGVVQSPRYKIIEKKQPVAFWCNPISGHNTLYWYLQNLGQGPELLIRYENEEAVDDSQLPKDRFSAERLKGVDSTLKIQPAELGDSAVYLCASSPGQQETQYFGPGTRLLVL.